This TCR beta chain was obtained from a study of Tregs in tolerant kidney transplant recipients. Points from the study as a whole: This study did not directly address biological reproducibility.

Of note for this clone: What it binds is not known.

Sequencing used immunoSEQ multiplex PCR; TCRdb keeps in-frame clones, though not all of them. The sample contains 69,000 or so clones, approximately 88% of which appear only once. Germline V gene sequence: CDR1 LNHDA, CDR2 SQIVND (reference sequence). V was pared by 3 bases and J by 6 bases, with 18 bases between. This CDR3 region has 16 residues. The rearrangement links TRBV19 to TRBJ1-5; a possible D gene is TRBD1 (5 bases). This receptor was obtained from a human donor who received a combined kidney and bone marrow transplant. The specimen comprised CD4+ T cells from blood, sampled before the transplant. The CDR3 coding sequence is TGTGCCAGTAGTATTGATAAATCCAGGGTTTCTCAGCCCCAGCATTTT. Translation: CASSIDKSRVSQPQHF.